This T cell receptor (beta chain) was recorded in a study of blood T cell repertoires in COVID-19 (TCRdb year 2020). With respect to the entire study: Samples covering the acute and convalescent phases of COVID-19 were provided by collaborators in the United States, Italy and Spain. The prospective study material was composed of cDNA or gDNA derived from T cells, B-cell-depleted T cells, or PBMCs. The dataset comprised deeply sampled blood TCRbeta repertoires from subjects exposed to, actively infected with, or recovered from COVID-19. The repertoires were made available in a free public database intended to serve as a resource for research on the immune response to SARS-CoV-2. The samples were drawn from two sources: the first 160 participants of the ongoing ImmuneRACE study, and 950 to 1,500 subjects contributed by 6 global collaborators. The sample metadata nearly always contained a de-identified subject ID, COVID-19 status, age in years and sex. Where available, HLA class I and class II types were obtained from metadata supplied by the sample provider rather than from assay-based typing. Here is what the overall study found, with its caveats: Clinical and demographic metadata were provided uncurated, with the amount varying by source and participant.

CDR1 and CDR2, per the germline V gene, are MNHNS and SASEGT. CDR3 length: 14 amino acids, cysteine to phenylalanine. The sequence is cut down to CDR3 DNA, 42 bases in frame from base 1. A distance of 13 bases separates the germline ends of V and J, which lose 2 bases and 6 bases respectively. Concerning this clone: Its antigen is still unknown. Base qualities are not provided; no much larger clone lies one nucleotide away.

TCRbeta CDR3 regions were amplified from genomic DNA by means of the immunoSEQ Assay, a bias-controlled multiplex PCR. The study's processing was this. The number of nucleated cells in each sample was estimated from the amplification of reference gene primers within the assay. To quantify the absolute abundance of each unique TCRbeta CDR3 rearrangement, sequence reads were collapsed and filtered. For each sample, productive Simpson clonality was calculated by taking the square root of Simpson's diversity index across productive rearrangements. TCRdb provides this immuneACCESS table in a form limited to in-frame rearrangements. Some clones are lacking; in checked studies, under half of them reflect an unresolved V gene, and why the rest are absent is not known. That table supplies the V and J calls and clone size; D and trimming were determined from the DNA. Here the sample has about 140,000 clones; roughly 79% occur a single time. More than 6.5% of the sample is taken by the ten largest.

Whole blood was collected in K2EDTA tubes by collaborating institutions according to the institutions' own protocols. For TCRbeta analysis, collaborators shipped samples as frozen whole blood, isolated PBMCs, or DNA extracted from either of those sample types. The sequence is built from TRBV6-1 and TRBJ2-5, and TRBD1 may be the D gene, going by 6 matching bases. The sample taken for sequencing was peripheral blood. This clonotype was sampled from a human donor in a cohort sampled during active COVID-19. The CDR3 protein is CASSEYRVVKTQYF. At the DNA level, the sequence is TGTGCCAGCAGTGAATACAGGGTGGTAAAGACCCAGTACTTC.